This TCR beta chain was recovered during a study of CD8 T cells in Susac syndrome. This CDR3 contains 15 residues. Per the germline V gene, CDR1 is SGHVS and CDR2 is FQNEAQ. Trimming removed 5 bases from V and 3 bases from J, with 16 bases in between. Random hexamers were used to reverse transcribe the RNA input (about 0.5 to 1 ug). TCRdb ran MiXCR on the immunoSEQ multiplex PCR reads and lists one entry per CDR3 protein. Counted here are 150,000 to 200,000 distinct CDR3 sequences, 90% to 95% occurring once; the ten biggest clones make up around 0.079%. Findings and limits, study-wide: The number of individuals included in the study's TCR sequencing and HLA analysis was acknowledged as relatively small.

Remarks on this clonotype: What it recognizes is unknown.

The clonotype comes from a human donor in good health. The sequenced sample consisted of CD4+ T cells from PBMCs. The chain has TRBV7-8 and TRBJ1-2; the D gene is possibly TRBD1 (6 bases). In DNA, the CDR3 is TGTGCCAGCAGCATCCACAGGGTGAGAGACTATGGCTACACCTTC. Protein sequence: CASSIHRVRDYGYTF. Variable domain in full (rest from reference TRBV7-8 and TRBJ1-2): GAGVSQSPRYKVAKRGQDVALRCDPISGHVSLFWYQQALGQGPEFLTYFQNEAQLDKSGLPSDRFFAERPEGSVSTLKIQRTQQEDSAVYLCASSIHRVRDYGYTFGSGTRLTVV.